Below are 31 T cell receptor beta chains sequenced from a single sample in a study of sequential checkpoint blockade in melanoma. Noted treatment: randomized to nivolumab then ipilimumab (arm A) or the reverse (arm B). Data came from immunoSEQ multiplex PCR; TCRdb stores just in-frame clones and leaves some out. The table has 15,000 to 20,000 clones, about 80% seen once. This specimen consisted of CD8+ T cells sorted from blood (inferred from file names), obtained from a patient given nivolumab and ipilimumab in sequence. These receptors came from a human donor with melanoma.

This clone is medium-sized (0.01 to 0.1%) in the sample. CDR3 in DNA: TGTGCCAGCAGTAACTGGGCCCGGCCCATGAACACTGAAGCTTTCTTT. Translation gives CASSNWARPMNTEAFF. The rearrangement links TRBV21-1 to TRBJ1-1; TRBD1, as called in the table, went unchecked against the DNA. TRBV21-1 is noted as a pseudogene. The CDR3 has 16 amino acids.

The CDR3: CASSLADNQPQHF. The CDR3 DNA sequence: TGTGCCAGCAGTTTAGCAGATAATCAGCCCCAGCATTTT. The chain carries TRBV28 and TRBJ1-5; D is uncertain. CDR1 is MDHEN and CDR2 is SYDVKM in the germline V gene. The CDR3 runs to 13 residues. Trimming stripped 2 bases from V and 4 bases from J, with 6 bases between. Complete variable domain (other parts from reference TRBV28 and TRBJ1-5): DVKVTQSSRYLVKRTGEKVFLECVQDMDHENMFWYRQDPGLGLRLIYFSYDVKMKEKGDIPEGYSVSREKKERFSLILESASTNQTSMYLCASSLADNQPQHFGDGTRLSIL.

The table lists this clone with a few counts. The chain carries TRBV19 and TRBJ1-3, with D uncertain. V was pared by 8 bases and J by 3 bases, with 14 bases between. Per germline, CDR1 LNHDA and CDR2 SQIVND (reference sequence). The CDR3 loop spans 14 amino acids. DNA for the CDR3: TGTGCCAGTGACGAGGGTATAGGTGGAAACACCATATATTTT. Protein product: CASDEGIGGNTIYF.

The chain employs TRBV25-1 and TRBJ1-2; 7 bases match TRBD1. Germline CDR1 is MGHDK and CDR2 is SYGVNS. The length of the CDR3 is 14 residues. Trimming took 5 bases from V and 6 from J; bases not matched to a gene: 9. CDR3 residues: CASSLLGQLNGYTF. CDR3 nucleotide sequence: TGTGCCAGCAGTCTTCTGGGACAGTTAAATGGCTACACCTTC.

This clone was counted once. Other DNA sequences in this specimen translate into the identical CDR3. The rearrangement joins TRBV30 to TRBJ1-5; a weak D match, TRBD1 (5 bases). There are 14 residues in the CDR3. Trimming stripped 3 bases from V and 1 base from J, with 10 bases between. From germline, CDR1 is GTSNPN and CDR2 SVGIG (reference sequence). The CDR3 DNA sequence: TGTGCCTGGAGCGGGACTCTCAGCAATCAGCCCCAGCATTTT. It is translated as CAWSGTLSNQPQHF.

This clone was seen a few times. This chain joins TRBV28 and TRBJ1-5; D unresolved. Trimming stripped 6 bases from V and 4 bases from J, with 7 bases between. CDR1 and CDR2 from the germline V gene are MDHEN and SYDVKM. The CDR3 length is 12 residues. CDR3 in amino acids: CASSLDNQPQHF. The DNA for the CDR3 is TGTGCCAGCAGCCTAGATAATCAGCCCCAGCATTTT.

Comment on this clone: The junction does not match germline at one end; this may be a read error. This chain links TRBV27 with TRBJ1-5; no firm D call. CDR1 is MNHEY and CDR2 is SMNVEV in the germline V gene (reference sequence). The CDR3 has 14 residues. The CDR3 sequence: CATSDLSINQPQHF. CDR3 sequence (DNA): TGTGCCACCAGTGATTTGAGCATCAATCAGCCCCAGCATTTT.

This chain joins TRBV6-5 and TRBJ2-7; possible D gene TRBD1, 6 bases. In germline, CDR1 is MNHEY, CDR2 SVGAGI. V lost 6 bases and J lost 4, with 16 bases in between. This CDR3 is 14 amino acids long. As DNA, the CDR3 is TGTGCCAGCAGCCCAGGACAGAAGAAGTACGAGCAGTACTTC. It specifies CASSPGQKKYEQYF.

The CDR3 DNA reads as TGTGCCAGCATGCGGGGGGGCCAAGAGACCCAGTACTTC. Translated, it gives CASMRGGQETQYF. J is TRBJ2-5 and V is TRBV27, with TRBD2 matching over 9 bases. CDR1 is MNHEY, CDR2 SMNVEV, per germline (reference sequence). Unmatched junction bases numbered 1, after V lost 7 bases and J lost 1 base. This CDR3 contains 13 residues.

The chain uses TRBV28 and TRBJ2-7; 10 bases map to TRBD1. The trim removed 4 bases at V and 4 bases at J, leaving 4 bases unmatched. Germline CDR1 is MDHEN and CDR2 is SYDVKM. This CDR3 is built from 14 residues. CDR3 sequence (DNA): TGTGCCAGCAGTTGGGACAGGGGTTTGTACGAGCAGTACTTC. This encodes CASSWDRGLYEQYF. Complete variable domain (other parts from reference TRBV28 and TRBJ2-7): DVKVTQSSRYLVKRTGEKVFLECVQDMDHENMFWYRQDPGLGLRLIYFSYDVKMKEKGDIPEGYSVSREKKERFSLILESASTNQTSMYLCASSWDRGLYEQYFGPGTRLTVT.

This clone came up a few times. The chain carries TRBV11-2 and TRBJ2-1, with 9 bases aligning to TRBD1. Per germline, CDR1 SGHAT and CDR2 FQNNGV. V lost 4 bases to trimming and J lost 2 bases; unmatched junction nucleotides: 6. CDR3 length equals 16 residues. This chain's CDR3 is CASSWTGVATYNEQFF. The CDR3 bases are TGTGCCAGCAGCTGGACAGGGGTGGCGACCTACAATGAGCAGTTCTTC.

In its sample, this clone was seen a few times. The rearrangement uses TRBV6-5 and TRBJ1-5, with D uncertain. The germline CDR1 and CDR2 sequences are MNHEY and SVGAGI. The CDR3 has 12 amino acids. Between the trimmed V and J ends, which lost 8 bases and 4 bases, there was a span of 9 bases. CDR3 region: CASRGLNQPQHF. In DNA, the CDR3 is TGTGCCAGCCGGGGTCTTAATCAGCCCCAGCATTTT.

This clone appeared a single time. The chain carries TRBV5-8 and TRBJ2-5; D call uncertain. The end of the DNA is better explained by TRBJ2-7, so the J call may be wrong. The CDR3 consists of 14 residues. Germline CDR1 and CDR2: SGHTS and YDEGEE. DNA for the CDR3: TGTGCCAGCAGCTTGGGAAGGTGGGCCTACGAGCAGTACTTC. It specifies CASSLGRWAYEQYF.

The chain has TRBV29-1 and TRBJ1-2, with D uncertain. The V end lost 5 bases, the J end lost 1 base, and 5 bases lay between the germline ends. This CDR3 has 11 amino acids. Germline V gene data show CDR1 as SQVTM and CDR2 as ANQGSEA. This chain's CDR3 is CSVQDNYGYTF. In DNA, the CDR3 is TGCAGCGTTCAGGATAACTATGGCTACACCTTC.

The chain recombines TRBV4-2 with TRBJ2-7; D remains unclear. The CDR3 sequence is 15 residues long. With 1 base removed from V and 0 bases from J, the gap between germline ends came to 10 bases. The germline V gene encodes CDR1 LGHNA and CDR2 YNFKEQ. The CDR3 spells CASSQGEANSYEQYF. The CDR3, as DNA: TGTGCCAGCAGCCAAGGAGAGGCAAACTCCTACGAGCAGTACTTC.

This clone turned up a few times. The gene calls are TRBV27 and TRBJ2-6; the D gene is possibly TRBD1 (5 bases). V was shortened by 3 bases and J by 0 bases, with 12 bases between the two germline ends. This CDR3 region has 17 residues. The germline CDR1 and CDR2 sequences are MNHEY and SMNVEV (reference sequence). Here the CDR3 reads CASSFGKGSSGANVLTF. DNA for the CDR3: TGTGCCAGCAGTTTCGGAAAGGGGTCCTCTGGGGCCAACGTCCTGACTTTC.

This clone was found a few times. The gene calls are TRBV9 and TRBJ1-2, with 11 bases matching TRBD1. This CDR3 contains 14 residues. The germline gives CDR1 SGDLS, CDR2 YYNGEE. The J segment lost 6 bases and the V segment lost 0 bases, leaving 1 base of the junction unmatched. In nucleotides, the CDR3 is TGTGCCAGCAGCGTAGCGGGACAGGGGGATGGCTACACCTTC. This gives the protein CASSVAGQGDGYTF.

The sample holds one count of this clone. The V gene is TRBV9, the J gene TRBJ1-2, with TRBD1 matching over 8 bases. Germline V gene sequence: CDR1 SGDLS, CDR2 YYNGEE. The CDR3 sequence is 15 residues long. Trimming at V came to 3 bases and at J to 4 bases, leaving 8 bases not matched to a gene. For the CDR3, the DNA is TGTGCCAGCAGCGCAGAGGACAGGGTGGGCTATGGCTACACCTTC. It specifies CASSAEDRVGYGYTF.

The chain recombines TRBV5-1 with TRBJ2-7, with 9 bases fitting TRBD1. The CDR3 has 14 amino acids. Germline assignment: CDR1 SGHRS and CDR2 YFSETQ. V lost 2 bases to trimming and J lost 7 bases; unmatched junction nucleotides: 7. CDR3 bases: TGCGCCAGCAGCTTTGAGACAGGGGGTCGTGAGCAGTACTTC. Residues: CASSFETGGREQYF.

V and J are TRBV6-5 and TRBJ1-4; D uncertain. The CDR3 is 15 residues long. The germline V gene has CDR1 MNHEY and CDR2 SVGAGI. Trimming cost V 5 bases and J 3 bases, with 13 bases left between them. The CDR3 nucleotides are TGTGCCAGCAGTCCATTCTCAGATTCTAATGAAAAACTGTTTTTT. It encodes CASSPFSDSNEKLFF.

This chain connects TRBV28 to TRBJ1-1, with 7 bases fitting TRBD1. From germline, CDR1 is MDHEN and CDR2 SYDVKM. Trimming took 6 bases from V and 5 from J; bases not matched to a gene: 15. The CDR3 is 16 residues long. The CDR3 bases are TGTGCCAGCAGGACTCCCCGGGAGGGGGCGCATACTGAAGCTTTCTTT. Residues: CASRTPREGAHTEAFF.

The V gene is TRBV2, the J gene TRBJ1-5, with D possibly TRBD1 on 6 matching bases. The V gene's germline CDR1 is SNHLY and CDR2 FYNNEI. Trimming cost V 6 bases and J 0 bases, with 9 bases left between them. This CDR3 has 14 amino acids. CDR3: CASSKQGSNQPQHF. Written as DNA, the CDR3 is TGTGCCAGCAGCAAACAGGGTAGCAATCAGCCCCAGCATTTT.

V usage is TRBV6-5 and J usage is TRBJ2-5; TRBD2 is a possible D gene (5 bases). The assigned J gene may be wrong: the sequence end matches TRBJ2-7 better. This CDR3 has 15 amino acids. Germline V CDR1 and CDR2: MNHEY, SVGAGI. The CDR3 spells CASRASEDRSYEQYF. The CDR3, as DNA: TGTGCCAGCAGAGCTTCGGAGGATCGGAGCTACGAGCAGTACTTC.

This chain uses TRBV27 with TRBJ2-7; 8 nucleotides align to TRBD2. This CDR3 has 13 amino acids. V lost 6 bases to trimming and J lost 3 bases; unmatched junction nucleotides: 4. The germline gives CDR1 MNHEY, CDR2 SMNVEV (reference sequence). The CDR3 here is CASRPGGGYEQYF. The CDR3 DNA follows: TGTGCCAGCAGGCCCGGGGGGGGCTACGAGCAGTACTTC.

This chain connects TRBV2 to TRBJ1-1; TRBD1 is a possible D gene (6 bases). The CDR3 is made up of 14 amino acids. V lost 6 bases to trimming and J lost 1 base, with 12 bases between them. Looked up from germline, CDR1 is SNHLY and CDR2 is FYNNEI. The CDR3 here is CASRNRAGNTEAFF. CDR3 sequence (DNA): TGTGCCAGCAGGAACAGGGCGGGGAACACTGAAGCTTTCTTT.

The V call is TRBV10-3, the J call TRBJ2-7, with TRBD1 as a possible D gene (5 bases). The V end was cut by 6 bases, the J end by 2 bases, with 11 bases between. Germline V gene sequence: CDR1 ENHRY, CDR2 SYGVKD. This CDR3 comprises 13 residues. The CDR3 reads CAISRDSTYEQYF. Here the CDR3 DNA reads TGTGCCATCAGCCGCGACAGTACCTACGAGCAGTACTTC.

The chain links TRBV28 to TRBJ1-1, with D possibly matching TRBD1 (6 bases). The germline CDR1 and CDR2 sequences are MDHEN and SYDVKM. The CDR3 has 14 residues. The V end lost 7 bases, the J end lost 8 bases, and 20 bases lay between the germline ends. In DNA form, the CDR3 reads TGTGCCAGCATCCCCCGGGGGGCCGGGGGGGAAGCTTTCTTT. Amino acids: CASIPRGAGGEAFF.

The chain is built from TRBV29-1 and TRBJ1-2; TRBD1 aligns across 10 bases. CDR1 SQVTM and CDR2 ANQGSEA come from the germline V gene. V dropped 4 bases and J dropped 7; count of bases not matched to a gene: 3. This CDR3 comprises 12 residues. The CDR3 DNA is TGCAGCGTTGGACAGGGGGCAGGTGGCTACACCTTC. Translated, it gives CSVGQGAGGYTF.

This clone was seen more than once but under ten times. V gene TRBV2 combines with J gene TRBJ2-7, with TRBD1 matching over 8 bases. Per the germline V gene, CDR1 is SNHLY and CDR2 is FYNNEI. The CDR3 has 13 residues. The V segment lost 3 bases and the J segment 7 bases; nucleotides outside the gene matches: 5. The CDR3 reads CASSEPGQVEQYF. The DNA for the CDR3 is TGTGCCAGCAGTGAGCCGGGACAGGTAGAGCAGTACTTC.

This clone was observed a handful of times. V and J are TRBV19 and TRBJ2-7, with TRBD1 matching 7 bases. The V gene's germline CDR1 is LNHDA and CDR2 SQIVND (reference sequence). V gave up 7 bases and J gave up 0 bases; unmatched junction bases: 6. This CDR3 spans 14 amino acids. The CDR3 bases are TGTGCCAGTATGGGGACAGAGACCTCCTACGAGCAGTACTTC. This encodes CASMGTETSYEQYF.

This clone was detected a few times. The chain joins TRBV5-8 to TRBJ2-6; 8 bases fit TRBD1. CDR3 size: 18 residues. CDR1 SGHTS and CDR2 YDEGEE come from the germline V gene. With 1 base clipped from V and 1 base from J, the junction kept 7 bases outside the gene matches. The CDR3 bases are TGTGCCAGCAGCTTGCCCAGGGGGCGTGGGTCTGGGGCCAACGTCCTGACTTTC. This encodes CASSLPRGRGSGANVLTF.